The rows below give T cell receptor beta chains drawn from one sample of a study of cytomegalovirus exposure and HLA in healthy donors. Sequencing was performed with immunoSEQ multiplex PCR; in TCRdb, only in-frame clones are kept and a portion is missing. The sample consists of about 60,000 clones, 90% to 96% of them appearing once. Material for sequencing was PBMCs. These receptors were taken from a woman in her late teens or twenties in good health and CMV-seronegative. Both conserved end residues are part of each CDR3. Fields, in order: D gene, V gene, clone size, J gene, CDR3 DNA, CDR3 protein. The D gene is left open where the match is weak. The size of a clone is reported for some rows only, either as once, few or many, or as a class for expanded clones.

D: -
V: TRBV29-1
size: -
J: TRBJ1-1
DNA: TGCAGCGCCCGCAGGTCAGGTCCTGAAGCTTTCTTT
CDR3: CSARRSGPEAFF

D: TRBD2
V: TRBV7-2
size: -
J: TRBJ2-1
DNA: TGTGCCAGCAGCCCCAGGGGCGGGGGGGTTGAGCAGTTCTTC
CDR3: CASSPRGGGVEQFF

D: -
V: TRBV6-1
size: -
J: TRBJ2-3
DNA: TGTGCCAGCGGGGCAGCCTCCACCACAGATACGCAGTATTTT
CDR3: CASGAASTTDTQYF

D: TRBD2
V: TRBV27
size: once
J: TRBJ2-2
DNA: TGTGCCAGCAGTTTCGGGGGGGCCGGGGAGCTGTTTTTT
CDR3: CASSFGGAGELFF

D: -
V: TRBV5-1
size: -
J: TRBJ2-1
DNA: TGCGCCAGCAGACTGGGGGGAAGCTCCTACAATGAGCAGTTCTTC
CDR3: CASRLGGSSYNEQFF

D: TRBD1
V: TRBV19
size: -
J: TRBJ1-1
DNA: TGTGCCAGTAGGGGACAGGGTTCGGCTTTCTTT
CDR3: CASRGQGSAFF

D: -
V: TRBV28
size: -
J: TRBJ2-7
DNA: TGTGCCAGCCGCCTGGCGGTGTCCTACGAGCAGTACTTC
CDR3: CASRLAVSYEQYF

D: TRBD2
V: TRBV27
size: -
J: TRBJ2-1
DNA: TGTGCCAGCAGTCCAAAGCTAGCGGGGGCGGGGAATGAGCAGTTCTTC
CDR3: CASSPKLAGAGNEQFF

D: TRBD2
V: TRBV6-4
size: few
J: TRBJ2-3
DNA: TGTGCCAGCAGTGCGGGGACTAGCGGCGCAGATACGCAGTATTTT
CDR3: CASSAGTSGADTQYF

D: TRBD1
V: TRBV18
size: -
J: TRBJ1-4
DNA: TGTGCCAGCTCACCAGGACAGGGCGGCTTTGGTGAAAAACTGTTTTTT
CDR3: CASSPGQGGFGEKLFF

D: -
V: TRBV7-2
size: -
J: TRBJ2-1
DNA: TGTGCCAGCAGAACGCCCGGGGGGCAGCGCAATGAGCAGTTCTTC
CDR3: CASRTPGGQRNEQFF

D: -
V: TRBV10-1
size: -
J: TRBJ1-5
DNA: TGCGCCAGCAATGGATTCGGGTTGTATCAGCCCCAGCATTTT
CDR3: CASNGFGLYQPQHF

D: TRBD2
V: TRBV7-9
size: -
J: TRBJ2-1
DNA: TGTGCCAGCAGCTTAGTGGGGGGGAATGAGCAGTTCTTC
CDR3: CASSLVGGNEQFF

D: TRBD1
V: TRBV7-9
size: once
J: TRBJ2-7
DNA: TGTGCCAGCAGCTTGGGACAGGGGACCTACGAGCAGTACTTC
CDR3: CASSLGQGTYEQYF